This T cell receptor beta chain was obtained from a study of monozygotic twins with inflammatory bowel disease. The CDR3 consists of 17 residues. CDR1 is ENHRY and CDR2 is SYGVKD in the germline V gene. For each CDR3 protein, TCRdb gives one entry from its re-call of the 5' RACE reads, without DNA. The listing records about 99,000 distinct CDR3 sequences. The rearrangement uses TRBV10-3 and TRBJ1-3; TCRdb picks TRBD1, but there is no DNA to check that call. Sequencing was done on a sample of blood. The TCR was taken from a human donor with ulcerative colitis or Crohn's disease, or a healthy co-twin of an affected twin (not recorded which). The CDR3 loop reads CAIRDGTGPRSGNTIYF.